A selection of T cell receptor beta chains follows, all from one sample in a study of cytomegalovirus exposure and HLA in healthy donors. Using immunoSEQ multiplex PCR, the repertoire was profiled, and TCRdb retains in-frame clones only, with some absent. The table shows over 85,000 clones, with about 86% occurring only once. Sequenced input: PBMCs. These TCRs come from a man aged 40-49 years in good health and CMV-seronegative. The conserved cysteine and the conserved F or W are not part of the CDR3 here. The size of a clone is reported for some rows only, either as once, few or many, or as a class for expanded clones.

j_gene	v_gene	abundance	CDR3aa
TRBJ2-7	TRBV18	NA	ASSPGVTGNEQY
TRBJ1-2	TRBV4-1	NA	ASSPVFGTGGANYGYT
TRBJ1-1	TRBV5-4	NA	ASSSGQGRTEAF
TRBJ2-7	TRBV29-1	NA	SVRLQYEQY
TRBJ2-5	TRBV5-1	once	ASSFGAGPQETQY
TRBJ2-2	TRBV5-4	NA	ASSLARSGGAVGTGELF
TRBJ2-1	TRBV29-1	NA	SVGLAANNEQF
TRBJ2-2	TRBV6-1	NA	ASSDRTATGELF
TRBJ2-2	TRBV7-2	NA	ASSRVRGTGELF
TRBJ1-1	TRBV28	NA	ASSSLGTAPQNTEAF
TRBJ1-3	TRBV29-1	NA	SVEIDSHTIY